This T cell receptor (beta chain) was observed in a study of response to subunit inactivated influenza vaccine. This clonotype was observed a handful of times. The CDR3 has 13 amino acids. Germline CDR1 reads MNHEY; CDR2 reads SMNVEV (reference sequence). Trimming took 8 bases from V and 0 from J, leaving 8 bases between them. One entry per CDR3 protein results from TCRdb running MiXCR on the RT-PCR reads. The sample lists hundreds of thousands of distinct CDR3 sequences; 25% were seen once. This TCR derives from a man aged 50 to 60 who received an inactivated influenza vaccine. This rearrangement joins TRBV27 to TRBJ1-3; D is unresolved. Sequencing used CD4+ T cells sorted from PBMCs, obtained 5 days after vaccination. CDR3 region: CASRPISGNTIYF. The DNA of the CDR3 is TGTGCCAGCCGACCTATCTCTGGAAACACCATATATTTT.